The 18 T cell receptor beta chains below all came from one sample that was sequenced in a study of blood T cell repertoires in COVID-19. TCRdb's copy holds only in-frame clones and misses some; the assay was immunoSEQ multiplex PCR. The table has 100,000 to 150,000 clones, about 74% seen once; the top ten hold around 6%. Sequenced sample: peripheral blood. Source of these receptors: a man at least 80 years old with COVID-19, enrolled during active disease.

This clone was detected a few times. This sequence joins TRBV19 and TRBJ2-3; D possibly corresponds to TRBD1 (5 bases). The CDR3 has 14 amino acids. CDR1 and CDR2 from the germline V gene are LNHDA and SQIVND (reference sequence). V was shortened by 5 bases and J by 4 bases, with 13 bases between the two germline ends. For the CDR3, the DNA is TGTGCCAGTAGTCACGGCCTAGGGGCAGATACGCAGTATTTT. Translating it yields CASSHGLGADTQYF. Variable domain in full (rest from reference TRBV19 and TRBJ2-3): DGGITQSPKYLFRKEGQNVTLSCEQNLNHDAMYWYRQDPGQGLRLIYYSQIVNDFQKGDIAEGYSVSREKKESFPLTVTSAQKNPTAFYLCASSHGLGADTQYFGPGTRLTVL.

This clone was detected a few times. CDR3 nucleotide sequence: TGTGCCAGTAGTCCATGGACAGCCGGGGAGCTGTTTTTT. Translated: CASSPWTAGELFF. The chain combines TRBV19 with TRBJ2-2, with D maybe TRBD1 (6 bases). Trimming removed 5 bases at V and 6 bases at J, with 10 bases between. Germline assignment: CDR1 LNHDA and CDR2 SQIVND (reference sequence). This CDR3 is 13 amino acids long. The full variable domain, in which reference TRBV19 and TRBJ2-2 provide the parts outside the CDR3, is DGGITQSPKYLFRKEGQNVTLSCEQNLNHDAMYWYRQDPGQGLRLIYYSQIVNDFQKGDIAEGYSVSREKKESFPLTVTSAQKNPTAFYLCASSPWTAGELFFGEGSRLTVL.

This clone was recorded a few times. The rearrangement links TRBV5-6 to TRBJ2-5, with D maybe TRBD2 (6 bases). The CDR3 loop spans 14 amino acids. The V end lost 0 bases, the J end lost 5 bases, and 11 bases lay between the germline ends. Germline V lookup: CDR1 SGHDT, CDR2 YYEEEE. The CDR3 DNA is TGTGCCAGCAGCTTGGCCGGGGGTCCGGAGACCCAGTACTTC. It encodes CASSLAGGPETQYF.

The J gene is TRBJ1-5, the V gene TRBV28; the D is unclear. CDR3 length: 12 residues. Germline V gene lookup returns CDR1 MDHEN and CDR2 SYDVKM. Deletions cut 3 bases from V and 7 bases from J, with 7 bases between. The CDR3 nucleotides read TGTGCCAGCAGTTTCGTGAGCCAGCCCCAGCATTTT. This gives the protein CASSFVSQPQHF.

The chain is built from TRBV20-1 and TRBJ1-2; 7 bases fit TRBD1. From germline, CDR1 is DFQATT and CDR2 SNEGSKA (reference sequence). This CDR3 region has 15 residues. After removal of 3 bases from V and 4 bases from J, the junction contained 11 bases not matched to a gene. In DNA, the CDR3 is TGCAGTGCTAGTCAGACAGGGCAGGGCGGCTATGGCTACACCTTC. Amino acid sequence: CSASQTGQGGYGYTF.

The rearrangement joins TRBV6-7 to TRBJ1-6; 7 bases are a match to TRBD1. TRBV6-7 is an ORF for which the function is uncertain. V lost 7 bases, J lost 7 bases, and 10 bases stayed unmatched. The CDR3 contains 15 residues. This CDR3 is CASTPGGNRNSPLHF. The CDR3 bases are TGTGCCAGCACCCCAGGGGGGAATCGGAATTCACCCCTCCACTTT.

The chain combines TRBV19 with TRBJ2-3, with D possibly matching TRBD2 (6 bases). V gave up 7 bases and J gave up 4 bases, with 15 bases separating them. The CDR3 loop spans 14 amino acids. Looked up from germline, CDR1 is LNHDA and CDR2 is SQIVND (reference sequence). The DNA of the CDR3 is TGTGCCAGTAAAAGGACGGGGGACTCAGATACGCAGTATTTT. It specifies CASKRTGDSDTQYF. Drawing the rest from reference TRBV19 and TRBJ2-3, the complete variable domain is DGGITQSPKYLFRKEGQNVTLSCEQNLNHDAMYWYRQDPGQGLRLIYYSQIVNDFQKGDIAEGYSVSREKKESFPLTVTSAQKNPTAFYLCASKRTGDSDTQYFGPGTRLTVL.

CDR3 sequence (DNA): TGTGCCAGCAGCCTCCCGTCTGGAAACACCATATATTTT. Protein product: CASSLPSGNTIYF. J is TRBJ1-3 and V is TRBV12-3 or TRBV12-4; D is uncertain. V lost 6 bases, J lost 1 base, and 7 bases lay in between. The CDR3 contains 13 residues.

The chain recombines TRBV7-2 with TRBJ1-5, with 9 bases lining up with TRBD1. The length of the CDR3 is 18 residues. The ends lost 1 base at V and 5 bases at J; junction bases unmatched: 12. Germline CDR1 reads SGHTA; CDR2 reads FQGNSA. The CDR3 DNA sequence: TGTGCCAGCAGCTTAGAAGGGACCGGGACAGGGACCCATCAGCCCCAGCATTTT. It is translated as CASSLEGTGTGTHQPQHF.

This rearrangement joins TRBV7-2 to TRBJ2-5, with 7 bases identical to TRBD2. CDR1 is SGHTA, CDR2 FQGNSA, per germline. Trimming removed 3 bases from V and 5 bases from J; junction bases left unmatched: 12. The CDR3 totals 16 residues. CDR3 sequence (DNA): TGTGCCAGCAGCTTGAAGACGGTGGGAGGGACGGAGACCCAGTACTTC. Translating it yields CASSLKTVGGTETQYF.

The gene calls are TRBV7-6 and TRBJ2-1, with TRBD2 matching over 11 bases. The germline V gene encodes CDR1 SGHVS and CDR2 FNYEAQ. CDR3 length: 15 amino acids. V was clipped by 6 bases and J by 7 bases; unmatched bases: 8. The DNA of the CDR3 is TGTGCCAGCAGTCCAACTAGCGGGAGCTTAAATGAGCAGTTCTTC. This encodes CASSPTSGSLNEQFF.

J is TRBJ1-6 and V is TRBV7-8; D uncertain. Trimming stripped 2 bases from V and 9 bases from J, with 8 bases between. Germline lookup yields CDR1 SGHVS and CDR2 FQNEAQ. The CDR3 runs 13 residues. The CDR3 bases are TGTGCCAGCAGCTTAATTCAGGCTTCACCCCTCCACTTT. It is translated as CASSLIQASPLHF.

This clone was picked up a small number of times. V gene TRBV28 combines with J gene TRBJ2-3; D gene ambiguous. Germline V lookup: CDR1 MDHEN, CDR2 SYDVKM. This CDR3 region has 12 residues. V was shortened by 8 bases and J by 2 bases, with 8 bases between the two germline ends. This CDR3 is CASFDFTDTQYF. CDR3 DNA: TGTGCCAGCTTTGACTTCACAGATACGCAGTATTTT.

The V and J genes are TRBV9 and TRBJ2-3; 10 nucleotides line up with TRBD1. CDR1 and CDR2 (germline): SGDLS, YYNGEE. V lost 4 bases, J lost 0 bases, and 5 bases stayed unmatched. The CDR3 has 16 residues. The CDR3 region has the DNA TGTGCCAGCAGCCTAGGGACAGGGGCCAGCACAGATACGCAGTATTTT. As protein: CASSLGTGASTDTQYF.

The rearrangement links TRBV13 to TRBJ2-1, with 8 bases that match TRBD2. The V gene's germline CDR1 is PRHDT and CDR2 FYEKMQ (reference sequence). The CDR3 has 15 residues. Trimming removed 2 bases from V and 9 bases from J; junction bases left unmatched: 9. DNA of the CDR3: TGTGCCAGCAGCTTATATCGAGCGGGAGTCGGTGAGCAGTTCTTC. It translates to CASSLYRAGVGEQFF.

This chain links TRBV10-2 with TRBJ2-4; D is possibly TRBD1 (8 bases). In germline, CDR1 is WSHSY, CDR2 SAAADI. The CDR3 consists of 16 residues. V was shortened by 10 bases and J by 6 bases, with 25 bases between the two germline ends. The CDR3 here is CATPLKDREGGNIQYF. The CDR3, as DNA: TGCGCCACCCCCCTTAAGGACAGGGAGGGTGGAAACATTCAGTACTTC.

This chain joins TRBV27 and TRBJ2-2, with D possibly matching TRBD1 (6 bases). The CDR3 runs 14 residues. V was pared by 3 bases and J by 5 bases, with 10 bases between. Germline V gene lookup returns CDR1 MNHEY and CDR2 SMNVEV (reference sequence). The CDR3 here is CASSFRGSTGELFF. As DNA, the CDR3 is TGTGCCAGCAGTTTCAGGGGCTCTACCGGGGAGCTGTTTTTT.

CDR3 protein: CASSLPSRSLAETYEQYF. CDR3 sequence (DNA): TGTGCCAGCAGTTTACCATCGAGGTCGCTAGCGGAGACCTACGAGCAGTACTTC. The V gene is TRBV28, the J gene TRBJ2-7, with 7 bases identical to TRBD2. This CDR3 spans 18 amino acids. CDR1 and CDR2 (germline): MDHEN, SYDVKM. J was trimmed by 2 bases and V by 2 bases; bases with no gene match: 15.